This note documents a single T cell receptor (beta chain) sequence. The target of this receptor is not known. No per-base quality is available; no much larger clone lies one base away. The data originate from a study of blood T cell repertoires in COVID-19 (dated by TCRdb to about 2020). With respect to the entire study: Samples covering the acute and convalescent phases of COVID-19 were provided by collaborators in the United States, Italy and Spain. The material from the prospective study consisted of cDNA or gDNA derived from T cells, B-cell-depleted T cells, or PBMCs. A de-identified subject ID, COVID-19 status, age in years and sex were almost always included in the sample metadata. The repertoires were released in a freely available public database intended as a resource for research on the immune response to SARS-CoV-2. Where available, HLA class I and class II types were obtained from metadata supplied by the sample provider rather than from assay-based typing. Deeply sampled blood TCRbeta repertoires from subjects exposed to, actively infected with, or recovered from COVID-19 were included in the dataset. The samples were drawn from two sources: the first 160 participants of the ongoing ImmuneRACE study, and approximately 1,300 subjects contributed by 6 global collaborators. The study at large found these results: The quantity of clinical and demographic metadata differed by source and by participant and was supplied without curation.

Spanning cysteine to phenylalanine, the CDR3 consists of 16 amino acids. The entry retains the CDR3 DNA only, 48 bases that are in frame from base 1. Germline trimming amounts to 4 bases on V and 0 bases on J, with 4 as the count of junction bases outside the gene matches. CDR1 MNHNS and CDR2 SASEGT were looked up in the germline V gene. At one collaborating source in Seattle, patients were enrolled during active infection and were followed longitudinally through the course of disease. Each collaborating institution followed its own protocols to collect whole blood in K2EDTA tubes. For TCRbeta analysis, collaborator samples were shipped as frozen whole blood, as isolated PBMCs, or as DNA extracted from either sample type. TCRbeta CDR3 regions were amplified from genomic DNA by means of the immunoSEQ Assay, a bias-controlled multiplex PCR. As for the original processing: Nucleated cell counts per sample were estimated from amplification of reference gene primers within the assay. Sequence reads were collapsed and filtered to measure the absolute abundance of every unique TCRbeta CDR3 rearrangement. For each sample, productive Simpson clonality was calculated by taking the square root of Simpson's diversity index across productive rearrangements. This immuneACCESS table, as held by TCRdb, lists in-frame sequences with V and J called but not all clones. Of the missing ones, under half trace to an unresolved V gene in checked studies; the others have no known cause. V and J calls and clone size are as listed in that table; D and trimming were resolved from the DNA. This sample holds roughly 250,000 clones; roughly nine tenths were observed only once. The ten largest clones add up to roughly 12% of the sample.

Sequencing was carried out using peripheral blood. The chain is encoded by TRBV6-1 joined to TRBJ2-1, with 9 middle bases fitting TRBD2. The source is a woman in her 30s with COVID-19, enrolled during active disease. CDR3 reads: CASSGSGGSSYNEQFF. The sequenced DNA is TGTGCCAGCAGTGGAAGCGGGGGGAGCTCCTACAATGAGCAGTTCTTC.